The rows below give T cell receptor beta chains drawn from one sample of a study of blood T cell repertoires in COVID-19. Assay used: immunoSEQ multiplex PCR; TCRdb lists only in-frame clones, some missing. The sample includes around 61,000 clones, roughly nine tenths of them seen just once. Sequencing was carried out using peripheral blood. The receptors originated from a man between 60 and 75 years old with acute or convalescent COVID-19. The CDR3 runs from the conserved cysteine through the conserved F or W. D genes are given only for firm matches. For some rows the clone size is stated as once, few or many, or as a class when expanded; others skip it.

J gene: TRBJ2-5; clone size: NA; D gene: TRBD1; V gene: TRBV5-1; CDR3 protein: CASSPGQGWGETQYF; CDR3 DNA: TGCGCCAGCAGCCCGGGACAGGGCTGGGGGGAGACCCAGTACTTC
J gene: TRBJ2-1; clone size: NA; D gene: TRBD1; V gene: TRBV28; CDR3 protein: CASSQDGQGNEQFF; CDR3 DNA: TGTGCCAGCAGTCAGGACGGACAGGGGAATGAGCAGTTCTTC
J gene: TRBJ2-7; clone size: NA; D gene: TRBD1; V gene: TRBV18; CDR3 protein: CASSPLQGASYEQYF; CDR3 DNA: TGTGCCAGCTCACCACTACAGGGGGCGAGCTACGAGCAGTACTTC
J gene: TRBJ2-7; clone size: NA; D gene: NA; V gene: TRBV30; CDR3 protein: CAWSRGGWTYEQYF; CDR3 DNA: TGTGCCTGGAGTAGGGGGGGATGGACCTACGAGCAGTACTTC
J gene: TRBJ1-6; clone size: NA; D gene: NA; V gene: TRBV6-6; CDR3 protein: CASSYDSDSPLHF; CDR3 DNA: TGTGCCAGCAGTTACGACAGCGATTCACCCCTCCACTTT
J gene: TRBJ1-1; clone size: once; D gene: NA; V gene: TRBV19; CDR3 protein: CAATGTSNTEAFF; CDR3 DNA: TGTGCAGCTACAGGGACGTCGAACACTGAAGCTTTCTTT
J gene: TRBJ2-3; clone size: NA; D gene: NA; V gene: TRBV6-6; CDR3 protein: CASRQGYSTDTQYF; CDR3 DNA: TGTGCCAGCAGACAGGGATATAGCACAGATACGCAGTATTTT
J gene: TRBJ1-4; clone size: NA; D gene: NA; V gene: TRBV24-1; CDR3 protein: CATSEGGGDEKLFF; CDR3 DNA: TGTGCCACCAGTGAGGGGGGAGGAGATGAAAAACTGTTTTTT
J gene: TRBJ1-2; clone size: NA; D gene: TRBD1; V gene: TRBV5-1; CDR3 protein: CASSFGQGEGYTF; CDR3 DNA: TGCGCCAGCAGCTTCGGACAGGGCGAGGGCTACACCTTC
J gene: TRBJ1-5; clone size: NA; D gene: TRBD1; V gene: TRBV12-3/TRBV12-4; CDR3 protein: CASSRQGNQPQHF; CDR3 DNA: TGTGCCAGCAGTCGACAGGGTAATCAGCCCCAGCATTTT
J gene: TRBJ1-2; clone size: NA; D gene: NA; V gene: TRBV21-1; CDR3 protein: CASSAPGQGARGYTF; CDR3 DNA: TGTGCCAGCAGCGCTCCGGGACAGGGGGCTCGCGGCTACACCTTC
J gene: TRBJ2-1; clone size: NA; D gene: TRBD1; V gene: TRBV24-1; CDR3 protein: CATSDFDRGPYNEQFF; CDR3 DNA: TGTGCCACCAGTGATTTCGACAGGGGGCCGTACAATGAGCAGTTCTTC
J gene: TRBJ1-1; clone size: NA; D gene: TRBD1; V gene: TRBV19; CDR3 protein: CASSVDRVGTEAFF; CDR3 DNA: TGTGCCAGTAGTGTGGACAGGGTGGGCACTGAAGCTTTCTTT
J gene: TRBJ2-7; clone size: NA; D gene: NA; V gene: TRBV6-5; CDR3 protein: CASSTGGGGAYEQYF; CDR3 DNA: TGTGCCAGCAGTACCGGAGGCGGCGGAGCCTACGAGCAGTACTTC
J gene: TRBJ1-1; clone size: once; D gene: NA; V gene: TRBV18; CDR3 protein: CASSPPAGWRRSLTEAFF; CDR3 DNA: TGTGCCAGCTCACCACCGGCGGGGTGGCGTCGGAGTCTTACTGAAGCTTTCTTT
J gene: TRBJ1-6; clone size: NA; D gene: NA; V gene: TRBV6-5; CDR3 protein: CASSPQGNSPLHF; CDR3 DNA: TGTGCCAGCAGCCCACAGGGTAATTCACCCCTCCACTTT
J gene: TRBJ1-2; clone size: NA; D gene: NA; V gene: TRBV3-1/TRBV3-2; CDR3 protein: CASSQGTYGYTF; CDR3 DNA: TGTGCCAGCAGCCAGGGGACTTATGGCTACACCTTC
J gene: TRBJ2-5; clone size: NA; D gene: NA; V gene: TRBV19; CDR3 protein: CASSISSGSQETQYF; CDR3 DNA: TGTGCCAGTAGTATCTCGTCGGGGTCCCAAGAGACCCAGTACTTC